The T cell receptor beta chain under discussion was sequenced for a study of control samples from healthy donors and cancer patients. Data came from immunoSEQ multiplex PCR; TCRdb stores just in-frame clones and leaves some out. The table shows 75,000 to 100,000 clones, with about 85% occurring only once. V shed 0 bases, J shed 5 bases, and the junction held 7 bases outside the gene matches. The CDR3 loop spans 15 amino acids. Germline CDR1 KGHSH, CDR2 LQKENI. Only one count was recorded for this clone. Sequencing input: blood. V usage is TRBV18 and J usage is TRBJ2-7; 7 bases fit TRBD2. The sequence came from a woman aged 45-65 years in good health. CDR3 sequence reads: CASSPPTGGGHEQYF. As DNA, the CDR3 is TGTGCCAGCTCACCACCGACGGGGGGTGGACACGAGCAGTACTTC.